The clone carrying this T cell receptor (beta chain) was observed many times. Its specificity is unknown. TCRdb used MiXCR to reprocess the reads, holding one entry per CDR3 protein. This sample has roughly 920,000 distinct CDR3 sequences, with roughly 31% found just once. The sample is drawn from a study of T cell repertoires in cytomegalovirus infection. The CDR3 runs to 15 residues. The germline V gene encodes CDR1 MNHNS and CDR2 SASEGT. V was pared by 8 bases and J by 5 bases, with 19 bases between. The sequenced sample was cultured CD8+ T cells from PBMCs, obtained from culture after CMV antigen stimulation. The TCR sequence derives from a human donor in good health (CMV status not recorded). Some clones in this sample may be carry-over from other donors' samples. J is TRBJ2-1 and V is TRBV6-1, with D perhaps matching TRBD1 (6 bases). The DNA for the CDR3 is TGTGCCAGCGTGGTCCCCCCTGAGGGGGACAATGAGCAGTTCTTC. The encoded protein is CASVVPPEGDNEQFF.